A single sample is the source of the 24 T cell receptor beta chains below, sequenced in a study of PD-1 blockade in classical Hodgkin lymphoma. Stated time point: newly diagnosed, previously untreated cHL patient sample. Negative magnetic selection isolated CD4+ T cells from thawed PBMCs. Here immunoSEQ multiplex PCR was the method, and the copy in TCRdb shows in-frame clones only, minus some. Of roughly 3,400 clones listed, around 84% were seen once; the top ten hold about 2.6%. Material for sequencing was CD4+ T cells from blood. Receptor source: a human donor with classical Hodgkin lymphoma.

V usage is TRBV7-9 and J usage is TRBJ2-5; no clear D gene. With 4 bases removed from V and 5 bases from J, the gap between germline ends came to 14 bases. Germline values: CDR1 SEHNR, CDR2 FQNEAQ (reference sequence). The CDR3 sequence is 14 residues long. The CDR3 sequence is CASSSRKPRETQYF. The CDR3 region has the DNA TGTGCCAGCAGCTCAAGGAAACCAAGGGAGACCCAGTACTTC.

The chain joins TRBV13 to TRBJ2-7, with D perhaps matching TRBD2 (6 bases). Germline loops: CDR1 PRHDT, CDR2 FYEKMQ (reference sequence). V dropped 6 bases and J dropped 0 bases, with 15 bases sitting between them. This CDR3 is 15 amino acids long. This CDR3 reads CASSLKTSNSYEQYF. The CDR3 bases are TGTGCCAGCAGTCTTAAAACTAGCAACTCCTACGAGCAGTACTTC.

The gene calls are TRBV6-1 and TRBJ1-1; D gene uncertain. Germline V CDR1 and CDR2: MNHNS, SASEGT. Trimming removed 4 bases from V and 4 bases from J, with 7 bases in between. The CDR3 runs 12 residues. This chain's CDR3 is CASSGWGTEAFF. CDR3 sequence (DNA): TGTGCCAGCAGTGGGTGGGGCACTGAAGCTTTCTTT.

The chain recombines TRBV10-3 with TRBJ2-1; 10 nucleotides match TRBD1. Per the germline V gene, CDR1 is ENHRY and CDR2 is SYGVKD. The CDR3 runs to 13 residues. Losses at the gene ends were 5 bases for V and 10 bases for J; bases not matched to a gene: 5. The CDR3 DNA is TGTGCCATCAGTTTGACAGGGGGCGGGGAGCAGTTCTTC. Its protein is CAISLTGGGEQFF.

The J gene is TRBJ1-2, the V gene TRBV2; 9 bases line up with TRBD1. This CDR3 spans 14 amino acids. V gave up 6 bases and J gave up 0 bases; unmatched junction bases: 2. Per the germline V gene, CDR1 is SNHLY and CDR2 is FYNNEI. CDR3 loop: CASSGTGTNYGYTF. CDR3 DNA sequence: TGTGCCAGCAGCGGGACAGGGACTAACTATGGCTACACCTTC. The entire variable domain, with the rest obtained from reference TRBV2 and TRBJ1-2, is as follows: EPEVTQTPSHQVTQMGQEVILRCVPISNHLYFYWYRQILGQKVEFLVSFYNNEISEKSEIFDDQFSVERPDGSNFTLKIRSTKLEDSAMYFCASSGTGTNYGYTFGSGTRLTVV.

The V and J genes are TRBV6-1 and TRBJ1-1; the D is unclear. The germline V and J ends were trimmed by 3 bases and 4 bases, with 9 bases remaining between them. This CDR3 region has 13 residues. Germline-derived CDR1 and CDR2 are MNHNS and SASEGT. The DNA for the CDR3 is TGTGCCAGCAGTGAGGCAGGTGGCACTGAAGCTTTCTTT. Encoded protein: CASSEAGGTEAFF.

This chain joins TRBV2 and TRBJ2-2; D remains unclear. Germline-derived CDR1 and CDR2 are SNHLY and FYNNEI. Between the trimmed V and J ends, which lost 4 bases and 6 bases, there was a span of 9 bases. CDR3 length: 13 amino acids. The CDR3 coding sequence is TGTGCCAGCAGTGGTAGGACGGCCGGGGAGCTGTTTTTT. Its protein product is CASSGRTAGELFF. Using reference TRBV2 and TRBJ2-2 for the parts outside the CDR3, the full variable domain is EPEVTQTPSHQVTQMGQEVILRCVPISNHLYFYWYRQILGQKVEFLVSFYNNEISEKSEIFDDQFSVERPDGSNFTLKIRSTKLEDSAMYFCASSGRTAGELFFGEGSRLTVL.

This clone was detected only once. The chain links TRBV5-1 to TRBJ2-5, with no clear D. Germline V gene sequence: CDR1 SGHRS, CDR2 YFSETQ. There are 13 residues in the CDR3. Trimming left V 0 bases short and J 1 base short, with 4 bases between. The CDR3 DNA reads as TGCGCCAGCAGCTTGGGGACCCAAGAGACCCAGTACTTC. Translation gives CASSLGTQETQYF.

The chain carries TRBV29-1 and TRBJ2-1; D may match TRBD1 or TRBD2 (5 bases each). Germline V lookup: CDR1 SQVTM, CDR2 ANQGSEA. V gave up 5 bases and J gave up 5 bases, with 10 bases separating them. This CDR3 contains 12 residues. This CDR3 reads CSVCRDDNEQFF. CDR3 in DNA: TGCAGCGTTTGCCGGGACGACAATGAGCAGTTCTTC.

This clone has just a few counts. The genes are TRBV6-1 and TRBJ1-6; tentatively, D is TRBD1 (6 bases). Germline V gene sequence: CDR1 MNHNS, CDR2 SASEGT. The CDR3 has 16 residues. Deletions cut 3 bases from V and 7 bases from J, with 16 bases between. Here the CDR3 reads CASSDLQGYGNSPLHF. CDR3 nucleotides: TGTGCCAGCAGTGACCTACAGGGCTATGGGAATTCACCCCTCCACTTT.

Only a few counts were recorded for this clone. The rearrangement uses TRBV6-1 and TRBJ1-1; TRBD1 is a possible D gene (6 bases). This CDR3 is 14 amino acids long. Trimming removed 1 base from V and 3 bases from J, with 9 bases in between. The germline V gene has CDR1 MNHNS and CDR2 SASEGT. The CDR3 DNA is TGTGCCAGCAGTGAAGGACAGGCGTACACTGAAGCTTTCTTT. Its translation is CASSEGQAYTEAFF.

V usage is TRBV5-1 and J usage is TRBJ1-1, with D maybe TRBD1 (5 bases). The CDR3 sequence is 14 residues long. The V end was cut by 4 bases, the J end by 0 bases, with 10 bases between. The germline V gene encodes CDR1 SGHRS and CDR2 YFSETQ. This CDR3 is CASSPDSMNTEAFF. CDR3 DNA: TGCGCCAGCAGCCCAGACAGCATGAACACTGAAGCTTTCTTT.

The chain employs TRBV2 and TRBJ2-7; 8 nucleotides match TRBD1. The ends lost 5 bases at V and 4 bases at J; junction bases unmatched: 7. The CDR3 is made up of 14 amino acids. The germline CDR1 and CDR2 sequences are SNHLY and FYNNEI. The CDR3 DNA reads TGTGCCAGCAGTACGGACAGGGAATTATACGAGCAGTACTTC. Its protein is CASSTDRELYEQYF.

The chain is built from TRBV28 and TRBJ2-7; 9 nucleotides line up with TRBD1. V was clipped by 10 bases and J by 3 bases; unmatched bases: 7. The CDR3 has 13 residues. Germline assignment: CDR1 MDHEN and CDR2 SYDVKM. The chain's CDR3 is CATVAGQGYEQYF. CDR3 coding DNA: TGTGCCACCGTCGCGGGACAGGGCTACGAGCAGTACTTC.

V gene TRBV5-1 combines with J gene TRBJ2-7; perhaps D is TRBD1 or TRBD2 (7 bases each). CDR3 length: 15 amino acids. V lost 3 bases and J lost 0, with 13 bases in between. CDR1 SGHRS and CDR2 YFSETQ come from the germline V gene. The CDR3 DNA follows: TGCGCCAGCAGCTCCCAGGGGGGGCCCTCCTACGAGCAGTACTTC. Its protein is CASSSQGGPSYEQYF. The variable domain in full, completed from reference TRBV5-1 and TRBJ2-7, reads KAGVTQTPRYLIKTRGQQVTLSCSPISGHRSVSWYQQTPGQGLQFLFEYFSETQRNKGNFPGRFSGRQFSNSRSEMNVSTLELGDSALYLCASSSQGGPSYEQYFGPGTRLTVT.

A few counts support this clone. The chain couples TRBV29-1 to TRBJ1-4, with D tentatively TRBD1 (6 bases). In germline, CDR1 is SQVTM, CDR2 ANQGSEA. Trimming cost V 8 bases and J 5 bases, with 15 bases left between them. There are 13 residues in the CDR3. CDR3 in DNA: TGCAGCCTTACAGGGCGTGAGAATGAAAAACTGTTTTTT. Protein sequence: CSLTGRENEKLFF.

The gene calls are TRBV29-1 and TRBJ2-3, with a tentative D call TRBD2 (6 bases). Trimming removed 8 bases from V and 5 bases from J, with 20 bases in between. Per germline, CDR1 SQVTM and CDR2 ANQGSEA. The CDR3 runs 14 residues. The CDR3 DNA is TGCAGCATTGCGGGGCGGACTGGAGGAGATACGCAGTATTTT. Encoded protein: CSIAGRTGGDTQYF.

The rearrangement joins TRBV29-1 to TRBJ2-7, with TRBD1 matching 8 bases. The V and J ends lost 6 bases and 3 bases, in that order; junction bases with no gene match: 7. Germline loops: CDR1 SQVTM, CDR2 ANQGSEA. This CDR3 spans 13 amino acids. The CDR3 region has the DNA TGCAGCGTATCGGGACAGGACTACTACGAGCAGTACTTC. Its translation: CSVSGQDYYEQYF.

The gene calls are TRBV7-9 and TRBJ2-1; 8 bases line up with TRBD2. CDR1 and CDR2 (germline): SEHNR, FQNEAQ (reference sequence). The CDR3 consists of 14 residues. V was clipped by 1 base and J by 7 bases; unmatched bases: 3. The DNA of the CDR3 is TGTGCCAGCAGCTTAGTGCGGGAGGATAATGAGCAGTTCTTC. Translating gives CASSLVREDNEQFF.

The chain recombines TRBV2 with TRBJ2-7; maybe TRBD2 (7 bases). Trimming took 4 bases from V and 4 from J, leaving 11 bases between them. The CDR3 consists of 13 residues. Germline V CDR1 and CDR2: SNHLY, FYNNEI. Here the CDR3 reads CASSGEGVYEQYF. The CDR3 bases are TGTGCCAGCAGTGGGGAGGGGGTTTACGAGCAGTACTTC. Using reference TRBV2 and TRBJ2-7 for the parts outside the CDR3, the full variable domain is EPEVTQTPSHQVTQMGQEVILRCVPISNHLYFYWYRQILGQKVEFLVSFYNNEISEKSEIFDDQFSVERPDGSNFTLKIRSTKLEDSAMYFCASSGEGVYEQYFGPGTRLTVT.

The V and J genes are TRBV11-2 and TRBJ1-3; 9 bases fit TRBD1. CDR3 size: 18 residues. V was pared by 2 bases and J by 3 bases, with 11 bases of the junction left unmatched. CDR1 and CDR2 (germline): SGHAT, FQNNGV. As DNA, the CDR3 is TGTGCCAGCAGCTTAACTCCTTCCGGGACAGGGTTTGGAAACACCATATATTTT. Its protein product is CASSLTPSGTGFGNTIYF.

This chain connects TRBV7-8 to TRBJ1-5; D unclear. The CDR3 spans 15 residues. CDR1 is SGHVS and CDR2 is FQNEAQ in the germline V gene. V was clipped by 6 bases and J by 1 base, with 13 bases between them. The CDR3 nucleotides read TGTGCCAGCAGTGACGTGGGCGGGAGCAATCAGCCCCAGCATTTT. Its translation: CASSDVGGSNQPQHF.

This clone showed up just once. The chain joins TRBV5-3 to TRBJ2-3, with D possibly being TRBD2 (6 bases). TRBV5-3 is an ORF, and what it does is uncertain. The CDR3 totals 15 residues. The germline V and J ends were trimmed by 8 bases and 4 bases, with 20 bases remaining between them. The CDR3 sequence is CASSQEYSGADTQYF. The DNA of the CDR3 is TGTGCCAGCAGCCAAGAGTATTCGGGGGCAGATACGCAGTATTTT.

The chain uses TRBV5-4 and TRBJ1-1; 8 bases agree with TRBD1. Trimming cost V 4 bases and J 9 bases; bases outside gene matches: 17. The germline V gene encodes CDR1 SGHNT and CDR2 YYREEE (reference sequence). The CDR3 runs 16 residues. In nucleotides, the CDR3 is TGTGCCAGCAGCCCTGGCGCCGACAGGGGACGGCCACAAGCTTTCTTT. Translation gives CASSPGADRGRPQAFF.